The rows below give T cell receptor beta chains drawn from one sample of a study of T cell responses to AZD1222 COVID-19 vaccine. Profiled with immunoSEQ multiplex PCR; TCRdb holds only in-frame clones, not every one. This sample yields 150,000 to 200,000 clones, of which roughly 90% are seen a single time; approximately 5.7% belongs to the top ten. The specimen comprised peripheral blood, sampled on day 0 of AZD1222 vaccination. These receptor sequences come from an adult in good health. Both conserved end residues are part of each CDR3. Not every row has a clone size; where given, it reads once, few, many or a size class.

j_gene: TRBJ1-4; abundance: .; v_gene: TRBV6-5; CDR3aa: CASSYFLGGSGEKLFF
j_gene: TRBJ2-1; abundance: .; v_gene: TRBV11-3; CDR3aa: CASSPGPNNEQFF
j_gene: TRBJ2-7; abundance: .; v_gene: TRBV19; CDR3aa: CASSKQGAEGKQYF
j_gene: TRBJ2-7; abundance: few; v_gene: TRBV5-5; CDR3aa: CASSLPGINEQYF
j_gene: TRBJ2-1; abundance: .; v_gene: TRBV4-2; CDR3aa: CASSDSGRGNEQFF
j_gene: TRBJ2-7; abundance: .; v_gene: TRBV28; CDR3aa: CASTQPSGTREQYF
j_gene: TRBJ1-2; abundance: .; v_gene: TRBV6-6; CDR3aa: CASSYAGMDGYTF
j_gene: TRBJ1-1; abundance: .; v_gene: TRBV4-2; CDR3aa: CASSERGQGGTEAFF
j_gene: TRBJ2-7; abundance: once; v_gene: TRBV6-2/TRBV6-3; CDR3aa: CASSYYLVAGGTSYEQYF
j_gene: TRBJ1-2; abundance: .; v_gene: TRBV27; CDR3aa: CASSPISGLPDHGYTF
j_gene: TRBJ1-5; abundance: few; v_gene: TRBV3-1/TRBV3-2; CDR3aa: CASSQGGDGKPQHF
j_gene: TRBJ1-2; abundance: .; v_gene: TRBV28; CDR3aa: CASSVPGQGNYGYTF
j_gene: TRBJ2-1; abundance: .; v_gene: TRBV9; CDR3aa: CASSVGLRAHFSDTYNEQFF
j_gene: TRBJ1-2; abundance: .; v_gene: TRBV27; CDR3aa: CASSQRQVANYGYTF
j_gene: TRBJ1-5; abundance: .; v_gene: TRBV30; CDR3aa: CAWSVRDNQPQHF
j_gene: TRBJ2-7; abundance: .; v_gene: TRBV27; CDR3aa: CASSTRGYEQYF
j_gene: TRBJ1-1; abundance: once; v_gene: TRBV6-2/TRBV6-3; CDR3aa: CASSSKPINTEAFF
j_gene: TRBJ1-2; abundance: few; v_gene: TRBV7-2; CDR3aa: CASSSDSYYGYTF
j_gene: TRBJ1-4; abundance: .; v_gene: TRBV30; CDR3aa: CAWSVPGEAEKLFF
j_gene: TRBJ1-3; abundance: .; v_gene: TRBV9; CDR3aa: CASSGPPGNTIYF